These T cell receptor beta chains were read from a single sample in a study of T cell repertoires in cytomegalovirus infection. TCRdb passed the reads through MiXCR, listing each CDR3 protein once. The profile shows some 920,000 distinct CDR3 sequences, around 29% of them singletons. The antigens of these receptors remain unknown. The sequenced sample was cultured CD8+ T cells from PBMCs, obtained from culture after CMV antigen stimulation. These receptors were collected from a human donor in good health (CMV status not recorded). Some clones in this sample may be carry-over from other donors' samples. Each CDR3 is given without its conserved first and last residue.

cdr3_length j_call v_call cdr3_aa
11 TRBJ1-1 TRBV6-1 ASSQGVGTEAF
14 TRBJ2-1 TRBV27 ASSLLSGGHYNEQF
12 TRBJ2-7 TRBV10-3 AINPGTSGIEKY
13 TRBJ2-1 TRBV12-3/TRBV12-4 ASSPPGLAIDEQF
13 TRBJ2-1 TRBV7-6 ASSFSQGRGNEQF
12 TRBJ2-7 TRBV27 ASSPKGPTYEQY
13 TRBJ2-3 TRBV29-1 SVERGGQITDTQY
13 TRBJ1-2 TRBV9 ASSEHRDSLWGYT
13 TRBJ2-1 TRBV6-2/TRBV6-3 ASSYVTSGYNEQF
14 TRBJ2-5 TRBV6-5 ASSYSPAGGLETQY
14 TRBJ2-1 TRBV4-1 ASSQESSGGYNEQF
11 TRBJ1-1 TRBV4-1 ASSQDGGSEAF
14 TRBJ2-7 TRBV7-9 ASSLDPRYGSYEQY
14 TRBJ1-4 TRBV6-8 ASSSLRQVYNEKLF
13 TRBJ2-1 TRBV19 ASSVLGGEGNEQF
15 TRBJ2-1 TRBV7-9 ASSLNIYSGGEQEQF
13 TRBJ1-1 TRBV6-2/TRBV6-3 ASSYSRQLNTEAF
12 TRBJ2-5 TRBV7-9 ASSLEGPLGTQY
14 TRBJ1-3 TRBV7-2 ASSLRGMSSGNTIY
16 TRBJ2-1 TRBV6-1 ASSEAIWDQSSYNEQF
13 TRBJ2-5 TRBV9 ASSAGDRGSETQY
10 TRBJ1-2 TRBV7-6 ASRPGTFGYT
13 TRBJ2-3 TRBV7-2 ASSFRGRDRDTQY
11 TRBJ1-1 TRBV6-4 ASQGASPTEAF
10 TRBJ2-3 TRBV27 ASSFFPNTQY
11 TRBJ2-7 TRBV12-3/TRBV12-4 ASSRKNPYEQY
12 TRBJ2-7 TRBV4-2 ASSSEGQPYEQY
13 TRBJ2-5 TRBV9 ASSVWGGHKETQY
13 TRBJ2-2 TRBV7-6 ASSPLGEVAGELF